The following is a T cell receptor (beta chain) sequence with its context. No antigen is known for it. The data were taken from a study of T cells after yellow fever vaccination. The V gene end was trimmed by 6 bases and the J gene end by 2 bases; junction bases not matched to a gene: 5. CDR1 and CDR2 from the germline V gene are SGHVS and FNYEAQ. This CDR3 has 14 amino acids. One entry per CDR3 protein, called by TCRdb with MiXCR from the 5' RACE reads. The top ten clones hold roughly a quarter of a sample with a few hundred thousand distinct CDR3 sequences, around 3.9% of them seen once. Study outcomes and limitations: A weaker secondary response peaked on day 5, the primary on day 15.

The receptor was derived from a man younger than 30 who received the YFV17D yellow fever vaccine. The sample consisted of PBMCs, taken 5 days after the yellow fever booster vaccination. This chain links TRBV7-6 with TRBJ2-3; TRBD2 aligns across 7 bases. The CDR3 coding sequence is TGTGCCAGCAGTCGGGGGGTCAACACAGATACGCAGTATTTT. Protein: CASSRGVNTDTQYF.